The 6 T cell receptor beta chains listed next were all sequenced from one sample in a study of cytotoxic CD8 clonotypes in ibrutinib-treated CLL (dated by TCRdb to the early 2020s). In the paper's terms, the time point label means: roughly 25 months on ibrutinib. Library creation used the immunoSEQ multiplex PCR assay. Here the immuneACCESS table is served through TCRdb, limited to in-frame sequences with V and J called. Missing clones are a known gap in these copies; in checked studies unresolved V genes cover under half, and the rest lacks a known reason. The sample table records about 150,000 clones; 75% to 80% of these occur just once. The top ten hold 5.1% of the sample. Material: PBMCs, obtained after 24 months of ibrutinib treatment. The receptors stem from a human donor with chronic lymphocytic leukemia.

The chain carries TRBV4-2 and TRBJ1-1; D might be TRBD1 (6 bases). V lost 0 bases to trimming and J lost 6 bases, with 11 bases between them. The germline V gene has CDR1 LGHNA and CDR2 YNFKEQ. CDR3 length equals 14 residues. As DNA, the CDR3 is TGTGCCAGCAGCCAAGAGGGGGGGCGGCCTGAAGCTTTCTTT. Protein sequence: CASSQEGGRPEAFF.

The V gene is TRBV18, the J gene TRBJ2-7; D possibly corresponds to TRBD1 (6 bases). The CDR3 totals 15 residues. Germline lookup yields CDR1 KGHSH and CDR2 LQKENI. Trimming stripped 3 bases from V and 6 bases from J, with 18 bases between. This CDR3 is CASSPVDSEASEQYF. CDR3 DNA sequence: TGTGCCAGCTCACCTGTGGACAGCGAGGCGTCCGAGCAGTACTTC.

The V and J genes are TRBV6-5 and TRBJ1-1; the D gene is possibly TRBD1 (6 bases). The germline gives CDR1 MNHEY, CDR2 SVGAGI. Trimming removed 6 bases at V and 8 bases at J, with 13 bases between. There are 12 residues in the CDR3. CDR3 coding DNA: TGTGCCAGCAGCCAACGGACAGACGAAGCTTTCTTT. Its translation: CASSQRTDEAFF.

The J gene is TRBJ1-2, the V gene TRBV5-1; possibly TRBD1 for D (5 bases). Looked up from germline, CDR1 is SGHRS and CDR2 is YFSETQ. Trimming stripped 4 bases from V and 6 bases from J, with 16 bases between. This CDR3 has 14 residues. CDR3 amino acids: CASSPMPGGDGYTF. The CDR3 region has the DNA TGCGCCAGCAGCCCCATGCCGGGGGGGGATGGCTACACCTTC.

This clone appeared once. This chain's CDR3 is CASSPRRGTSGIHNEQFF. CDR3 bases: TGTGCCAGCAGCCCACGACGGGGTACTAGCGGGATCCACAATGAGCAGTTCTTC. J is TRBJ2-1 and V is TRBV7-3; 10 nucleotides line up with TRBD2. V lost 5 bases to trimming and J lost 5 bases; unmatched junction nucleotides: 15. Per the germline V gene, CDR1 is SGHTA and CDR2 is FQGTGA. The CDR3 has 18 residues.

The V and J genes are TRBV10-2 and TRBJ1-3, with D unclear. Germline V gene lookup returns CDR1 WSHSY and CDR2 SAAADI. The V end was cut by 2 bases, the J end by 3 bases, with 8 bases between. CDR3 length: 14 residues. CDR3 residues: CASSEREVGNTIYF. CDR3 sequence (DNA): TGCGCCAGCAGTGAGCGTGAGGTTGGAAACACCATATATTTT.